This TCR beta chain is from a study of blood T cell repertoires in COVID-19. Study-level background: Whether acute or convalescent, the COVID-19 samples came from the United States, Italy and Spain. PBMCs, B-cell-depleted T cells, or T cells provided the cDNA or gDNA that made up the material.

Original handling: How many nucleated cells were present was estimated from reference gene primer amplification. The assay was immunoSEQ multiplex PCR, and TCRdb's table has in-frame clones only and misses some. The V and J calls and the clone size are those of that table, but D and trimming were determined from the DNA. This table holds about 340,000 clones, around 88% found once. CDR1 and CDR2 (germline): SGHTA, FQGNSA. With 3 bases clipped from V and 9 bases from J, the junction kept 7 bases outside the gene matches. This CDR3 has 15 residues. Sequencing was carried out using peripheral blood. The chain uses TRBV7-2 and TRBJ2-1; 11 bases match TRBD2. The sequence came from a man aged 25-40 years with active or convalescent COVID-19. CDR3 coding DNA: TGTGCCAGCAGCTTTAGCGGGAGGGCCCAGGGTGAGCAGTTCTTC. This sequence encodes CASSFSGRAQGEQFF.